A selection of T cell receptor beta chains follows, all from one sample in a study of CD8 T cells in ankylosing spondylitis. Each CDR3 protein gets one entry after TCRdb re-called the 5' RACE reads with MiXCR. The table has 130,000 or so distinct CDR3 sequences, around 10% seen once. The material sequenced was blood, either unsorted or a sorted T cell fraction (not recorded which). These receptors were taken from a female donor with ankylosing spondylitis or in good health (not recorded which). Both conserved end residues are part of each CDR3.

J gene,V gene,CDR3 protein
TRBJ1-4,TRBV20-1,CSARDLAEAYNEKLFF
TRBJ2-1,TRBV29-1,CSVAASGWNEQFF
TRBJ2-1,TRBV11-1,CASSLGPLGDDEQFF
TRBJ1-6,TRBV29-1,CSVGDRDSPLHF
TRBJ1-2,TRBV24-1,CAVSPGQGNGYTF
TRBJ2-3,TRBV5-1,CASSLGLFTDTQYF
TRBJ2-2,TRBV29-1,CSVEAGRELFF
TRBJ2-3,TRBV28,CASSLITGGARDTQYF
TRBJ2-1,TRBV28,CASSFPGAGGGNEQFF
TRBJ2-3,TRBV18,CDSSPLPSTDTQYF
TRBJ1-5,TRBV5-6,CASSRRVRNQPQHF
TRBJ2-5,TRBV11-2,CASSLGDRIQETQYF
TRBJ2-7,TRBV5-1,CASSLQDEAYEQYF
TRBJ2-1,TRBV7-2,CASSLGRSGGDEQFF
TRBJ2-1,TRBV11-2,CASSLVILAGDNEQFF
TRBJ2-3,TRBV7-3,CASSLSKPDTQYF
TRBJ2-6,TRBV28,CASSPNLPITSGANVLTF
TRBJ2-7,TRBV5-1,CASSLGRNDEQYF
TRBJ2-2,TRBV12-3/TRBV12-4,CASSSQAPVIGELFF
TRBJ2-3,TRBV5-1,CASSLVGLRWETGGYF
TRBJ2-7,TRBV6-5,CASSSEADGEQYF
TRBJ2-7,TRBV7-9,CASSSRQGGYEQYF
TRBJ2-7,TRBV21-1,CASSIGRALYEQYF